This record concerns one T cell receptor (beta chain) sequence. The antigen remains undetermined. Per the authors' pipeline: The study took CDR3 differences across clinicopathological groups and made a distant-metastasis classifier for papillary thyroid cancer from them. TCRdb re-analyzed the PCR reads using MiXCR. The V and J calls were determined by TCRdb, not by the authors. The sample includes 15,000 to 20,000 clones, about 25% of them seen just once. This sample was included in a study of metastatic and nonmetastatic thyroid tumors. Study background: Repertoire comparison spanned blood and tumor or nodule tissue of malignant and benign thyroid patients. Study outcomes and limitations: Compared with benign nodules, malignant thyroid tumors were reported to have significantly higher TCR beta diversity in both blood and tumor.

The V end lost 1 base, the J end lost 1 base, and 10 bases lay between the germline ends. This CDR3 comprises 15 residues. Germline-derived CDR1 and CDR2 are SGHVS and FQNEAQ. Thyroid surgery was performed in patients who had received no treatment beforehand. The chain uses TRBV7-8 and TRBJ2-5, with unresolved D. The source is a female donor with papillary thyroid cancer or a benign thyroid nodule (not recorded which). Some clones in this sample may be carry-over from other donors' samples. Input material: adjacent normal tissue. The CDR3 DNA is TGTGCCAGCAGCTTAGTAGTACGGAGCCAAGAGACCCAGTACTTC. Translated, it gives CASSLVVRSQETQYF.